The present T cell receptor beta chain was sequenced within a study of T-cell memory formation after mild COVID-19. Study details: Each donor largely had its own TCR clusters.

Overall study findings and caveats: Balance between CD4 and CD8 was seen in clones contracting day 15 to 85, and a CD4+ lean was seen in later expanders. Unconfirmed was the SARS-CoV-2 specificity of second-wave clones that peaked on day 37.

TCRdb passed the 5' RACE reads through MiXCR, listing each CDR3 protein once. The data hold 550,000 to 700,000 distinct CDR3 sequences, with over 15% observed a single time. Remarks on this clonotype: Its antigen is not known.

This CDR3 region has 14 residues. V was clipped by 6 bases and J by 4 bases, with 16 bases between them. The V gene is TRBV12-3 or TRBV12-4, the J gene TRBJ2-7; maybe TRBD1 (6 bases). The sequenced sample was PBMCs or a T cell subset sorted from them (not recorded which). The sequence was obtained from an adult woman who had mild COVID-19 (a few samples of this study predate the infection). Cell type and time point are not known. The CDR3 loop reads CASRKSQGSYEQYF. The CDR3 DNA sequence: TGTGCCAGCAGAAAATCACAGGGTTCGTACGAGCAGTACTTC.